The 18 T cell receptor beta chains presented below share a single source sample, sequenced in a study of CD8+CD57+ T cells in acquired aplastic anemia. Using genomic DNA as the template, TCR beta VDJ and CDR3 profiling was carried out. TCRdb recomputed calls from the reads with MiXCR, one row per CDR3 protein. Among 170,000 or so distinct CDR3 sequences listed, roughly 65% were seen once. Patients picked for sequencing had shown CD8+CD57+ cell expansion detected by flow cytometry. Sequenced sample: sorted CD4+, CD8+, or CD8+CD57+ T cells (not recorded which) from PBMCs. These receptors were obtained from a human donor with aplastic anemia.

The V and J genes are TRBV25-1 and TRBJ2-1; the D gene is possibly TRBD2 (5 bases). The CDR3 loop spans 15 amino acids. Deletions cut 8 bases from V and 0 bases from J, with 14 bases between. Germline V gene sequence: CDR1 MGHDK, CDR2 SYGVNS. Written as DNA, the CDR3 is TGTGCCAGCGAGGGATCGGAGAGCTCCTACAATGAGCAGTTCTTC. Translation: CASEGSESSYNEQFF.

The chain combines TRBV7-6 with TRBJ2-6; D unclear. V lost 1 base and J lost 2, with 6 bases in between. Germline lookup yields CDR1 SGHVS and CDR2 FNYEAQ. This CDR3 contains 15 residues. The DNA of the CDR3 is TGTGCCAGCAGCTTAGATGGGGCTGGGGCCAACGTCCTGACTTTC. Translation: CASSLDGAGANVLTF. Supplemented by reference TRBV7-6 and TRBJ2-6, the full variable domain reads GAGVSQSPRYKVTKRGQDVALRCDPISGHVSLYWYRQALGQGPEFLTYFNYEAQQDKSGLPNDRFSAERPEGSISTLTIQRTEQRDSAMYRCASSLDGAGANVLTFGAGSRLTVL.

V usage is TRBV7-9 and J usage is TRBJ1-2, with D tentatively TRBD1 (5 bases). Germline V lookup: CDR1 SEHNR, CDR2 FQNEAQ (reference sequence). V gave up 5 bases and J gave up 7 bases, with 14 bases separating them. The CDR3 is made up of 13 amino acids. The CDR3 loop is CASSTPGRGGYTF. In DNA form, the CDR3 reads TGTGCCAGCAGCACCCCAGGGCGGGGTGGCTACACCTTC.

This clonotype appeared many times. The rearrangement links TRBV4-1 to TRBJ2-7; unclear D gene. The CDR3 has 13 amino acids. Trimming removed 0 bases at V and 3 bases at J, with 6 bases between. Germline values: CDR1 MGHRA, CDR2 YSYEKL. The CDR3 is CASSQDLGYEQYF. The DNA of the CDR3 is TGCGCCAGCAGCCAAGATCTCGGCTACGAGCAGTACTTC.

CDR3 DNA sequence: TGTGCCAGTAATGGTCTCCTCCCAACTGAAGCTTTCTTT. Residues: CASNGLLPTEAFF. The chain uses TRBV19 and TRBJ1-1; D unclear. The CDR3 has 13 residues. Deletions cut 7 bases from V and 5 bases from J, with 14 bases between. Germline CDR1 and CDR2: LNHDA and SQIVND (reference sequence).

This clonotype has at least ten counts. The chain joins TRBV6-2 or TRBV6-3 to TRBJ1-3, with D possibly being TRBD1 (5 bases). From germline, CDR1 is MNHEY and CDR2 SVGEGT. V was trimmed by 5 bases and J by 5 bases, leaving 10 bases between them. This CDR3 has 13 residues. The CDR3 DNA sequence: TGTGCCAGCAGTCGGGACCCCAGAAACACCATATATTTT. It is translated as CASSRDPRNTIYF.

The J gene is TRBJ2-3, the V gene TRBV2; TRBD1 aligns across 9 bases. The germline gives CDR1 SNHLY, CDR2 FYNNEI. CDR3 size: 15 residues. Trimming at V came to 10 bases and at J to 2 bases, leaving 10 bases not matched to a gene. In nucleotides, the CDR3 is TGTGCCATCTTGCAGAGGACAGGGGCCACAGATACGCAGTATTTT. Translating it yields CAILQRTGATDTQYF.

This chain uses TRBV24-1 with TRBJ2-3, with TRBD1 matching over 10 bases. This CDR3 has 16 amino acids. Per the germline V gene, CDR1 is KGHDR and CDR2 is SFDVKD. The V gene end was trimmed by 0 bases and the J gene end by 4 bases; junction bases not matched to a gene: 3. CDR3 in amino acids: CATSDLGQGDSDTQYF. The CDR3 nucleotides read TGTGCCACCAGTGATTTGGGACAGGGGGACTCAGATACGCAGTATTTT.

V is TRBV7-3 and J is TRBJ2-2; D is unresolved. Germline V gives CDR1 SGHTA, CDR2 FQGTGA. Trimming shortened V by 5 bases and J by 1 base, and 8 bases separated the two germline ends. The CDR3 is 14 amino acids. CDR3 DNA: TGTGCCAGCAGCCTCCCAGGGAACACCGGGGAGCTGTTTTTT. Translation: CASSLPGNTGELFF.

This clonotype has a handful of counts. The J gene is TRBJ2-3, the V gene TRBV30; 10 nucleotides align to TRBD2. This CDR3 has 16 amino acids. V trimming: 4 bases; J trimming: 6 bases; junction bases outside the gene matches: 13. Germline V gene lookup returns CDR1 GTSNPN and CDR2 SVGIG (reference sequence). Here the CDR3 DNA reads TGTGCCTGGATTCCCCAGCGGGGGGGCTGGATGGATACGCAGTATTTT. This codes for CAWIPQRGGWMDTQYF.

J is TRBJ2-7 and V is TRBV6-5; D is ambiguous. This CDR3 spans 15 amino acids. Germline V gene lookup returns CDR1 MNHEY and CDR2 SVGAGI. The V and J ends lost 0 bases and 1 base respectively, with 10 bases between them. CDR3 sequence: CASSYSAWESYEQYF. In DNA form, the CDR3 reads TGTGCCAGCAGTTACTCGGCCTGGGAATCCTACGAGCAGTACTTC.

DNA for the CDR3: TGTGCCAGCAGCGTAGTAGCAGGTGCTAACTATGGCTACACCTTC. Translation gives CASSVVAGANYGYTF. The V gene is TRBV9, the J gene TRBJ1-2, with no clear D. Trimming cost V 0 bases and J 0 bases, with 9 bases left between them. CDR1 is SGDLS, CDR2 YYNGEE, per germline. This CDR3 region has 15 residues.

The chain employs TRBV7-6 and TRBJ1-1; D perhaps matches TRBD1 (5 bases). V lost 2 bases and J 4 bases, leaving 14 bases between the germline ends. The CDR3 consists of 15 residues. Germline values: CDR1 SGHVS, CDR2 FNYEAQ. The CDR3 coding sequence is TGTGCCAGCAGCTTACAGGGTACGGGGGTCACTGAAGCTTTCTTT. Translating it yields CASSLQGTGVTEAFF.

The rearrangement uses TRBV7-9 and TRBJ2-7; D gene ambiguous. The CDR3 spans 13 residues. The V end lost 1 base, the J end lost 4 bases, and 8 bases lay between the germline ends. Germline CDR1 is SEHNR and CDR2 is FQNEAQ (reference sequence). Here the CDR3 reads CASSLGYLYEQYF. The CDR3 nucleotides read TGTGCCAGCAGCTTAGGCTACCTGTACGAGCAGTACTTC.

This clonotype has only a few counts. This rearrangement joins TRBV19 to TRBJ1-5; TRBD1 might be the D (5 bases). Trimming took off 7 bases at V and 1 base at J, with 14 bases between the two ends. Germline V gene sequence: CDR1 LNHDA, CDR2 SQIVND (reference sequence). This CDR3 region has 15 residues. The CDR3 here is CASNSGSRSNQPQHF. The CDR3 DNA sequence: TGTGCCAGTAACTCAGGGTCGAGGAGCAATCAGCCCCAGCATTTT.

The chain employs TRBV14 and TRBJ2-7, with TRBD1 as a possible D gene (7 bases). The CDR3 runs 17 residues. Germline V gives CDR1 SGHDN, CDR2 FVKESK. Trimming took off 0 bases at V and 2 bases at J, with 17 bases between the two ends. DNA for the CDR3: TGTGCCAGCAGCCAAGAACCAGGGGGGTTGACGACCTACGAGCAGTACTTC. Protein sequence: CASSQEPGGLTTYEQYF.

The chain combines TRBV24-1 with TRBJ1-2, with D uncertain. The CDR3 has 16 amino acids. Germline CDR1 reads KGHDR; CDR2 reads SFDVKD. V was cut by 4 bases and J by 5 bases, with 19 bases left in between. In DNA form, the CDR3 reads TGTGCCACCAGTGACCCTACGTCTGAGGCGGGATATGGCTACACCTTC. Protein sequence: CATSDPTSEAGYGYTF.

The chain has TRBV20-1 and TRBJ1-2; no clear D gene. The CDR3 totals 13 residues. V gave up 7 bases and J gave up 0 bases, with 12 bases separating them. The germline V gene has CDR1 DFQATT and CDR2 SNEGSKA (reference sequence). The CDR3 DNA reads TGCAGTGTAGAAGGACTTGCTAACTATGGCTACACCTTC. Translating it yields CSVEGLANYGYTF.